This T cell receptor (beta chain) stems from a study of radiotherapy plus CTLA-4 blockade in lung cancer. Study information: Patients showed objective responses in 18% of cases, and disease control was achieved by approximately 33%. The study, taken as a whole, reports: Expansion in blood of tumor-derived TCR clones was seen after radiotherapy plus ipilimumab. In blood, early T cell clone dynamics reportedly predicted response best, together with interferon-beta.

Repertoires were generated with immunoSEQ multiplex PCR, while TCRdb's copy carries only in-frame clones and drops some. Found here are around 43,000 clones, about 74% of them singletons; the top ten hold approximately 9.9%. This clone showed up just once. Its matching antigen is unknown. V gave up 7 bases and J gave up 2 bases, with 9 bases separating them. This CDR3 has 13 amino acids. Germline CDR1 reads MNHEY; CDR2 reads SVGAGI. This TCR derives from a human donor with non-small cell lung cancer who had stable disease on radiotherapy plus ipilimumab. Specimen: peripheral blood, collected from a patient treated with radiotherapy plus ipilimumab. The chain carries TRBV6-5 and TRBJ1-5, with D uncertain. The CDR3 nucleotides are TGTGCCAGCAAAAGAGGAGGCAATCAGCCCCAGCATTTT. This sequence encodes CASKRGGNQPQHF.